Described below is a single TCR beta chain sequence and its context. The data were obtained in a study of cytomegalovirus exposure and HLA in healthy donors. The PCR contained 60 Vbeta and 13 Jbeta primers. The assay was immunoSEQ multiplex PCR, and TCRdb's table has in-frame clones only and misses some. The data contain 99,000 or so clones, roughly 78% of them seen just once; the ten biggest clones take up approximately 1.5%. V was pared by 2 bases and J by 7 bases, with 11 bases between. Germline lookup yields CDR1 PRHDT and CDR2 FYEKMQ (reference sequence). The CDR3 length is 13 residues. This receptor was obtained from a middle-aged woman in good health and CMV-seronegative. The chain is built from TRBV13 and TRBJ1-2, with D possibly matching TRBD1 (5 bases). The sequencing sample was made of PBMCs. CDR3 in amino acids: CASSLNRQSGYTF. CDR3 bases: TGTGCCAGCAGCTTAAACAGGCAGAGTGGCTACACCTTC.